These 15 T cell receptor beta chains originate from one sample sequenced in a study of shared clonotypes between healthy human individuals (dated by TCRdb to 2019 to 2021). The library was prepared using the immunoSEQ multiplex PCR assay. TCRdb provides this immuneACCESS table in a form limited to in-frame rearrangements. Some clones are lacking; in checked studies, under half of them reflect an unresolved V gene, and why the rest are absent is not known. This sample has roughly 1,100,000 clones in its table, and around 76% of those were observed once. In total, the top ten clones hold 1.4% of the sample. The sample was memory CD4+ T cells sorted from blood. The cell subset or site label corresponds to: CD45RA-negative fraction. These receptors came from a man aged 18 to 29 in good health.

The rearrangement uses TRBV2 and TRBJ1-4; no firm D call. The ends were cut back, 7 bases at V and 8 bases at J, with 11 bases in the middle. The CDR3 extends over 12 amino acids. The germline CDR1 and CDR2 sequences are SNHLY and FYNNEI. As DNA, the CDR3 is TGTGCCAGCACGAGAGGAAAAGAAAAACTGTTTTTT. Its protein is CASTRGKEKLFF. The entire variable domain, with the rest obtained from reference TRBV2 and TRBJ1-4, is as follows: EPEVTQTPSHQVTQMGQEVILRCVPISNHLYFYWYRQILGQKVEFLVSFYNNEISEKSEIFDDQFSVERPDGSNFTLKIRSTKLEDSAMYFCASTRGKEKLFFGSGTQLSVL.

The chain uses TRBV2 and TRBJ1-2; tentatively, D is TRBD1 (5 bases). The CDR3 is 15 residues long. Looked up from germline, CDR1 is SNHLY and CDR2 is FYNNEI. Trimming shortened V by 6 bases and J by 2 bases, and 16 bases separated the two germline ends. CDR3 region: CASRGGRLRNYGYTF. CDR3 sequence (DNA): TGTGCCAGCAGGGGGGGACGCCTACGGAACTATGGCTACACCTTC.

This chain connects TRBV13 to TRBJ2-1; D gene uncertain. With 5 bases removed from V and 6 bases from J, the gap between germline ends came to 17 bases. Germline loops: CDR1 PRHDT, CDR2 FYEKMQ (reference sequence). This CDR3 has 15 amino acids. In DNA form, the CDR3 reads TGTGCCAGCAGCCCGTCTAGTAAGAAGGGCAATGAGCAGTTCTTC. This gives the protein CASSPSSKKGNEQFF. Full variable domain (outside the CDR3, taken from reference TRBV13 and TRBJ2-1): AAGVIQSPRHLIKEKRETATLKCYPIPRHDTVYWYQQGPGQDPQFLISFYEKMQSDKGSIPDRFSAQQFSDYHSELNMSSLELGDSALYFCASSPSSKKGNEQFFGPGTRLTVL.

V and J are TRBV5-6 and TRBJ2-3; 11 nucleotides line up with TRBD2. The V gene end was trimmed by 5 bases and the J gene end by 0 bases; junction bases not matched to a gene: 2. The CDR3 contains 15 residues. Germline V CDR1 and CDR2: SGHDT, YYEEEE. The CDR3 DNA reads as TGTGCCAGCAGAATAGCGGGAGGGAGCACAGATACGCAGTATTTT. Translated: CASRIAGGSTDTQYF. Supplemented by reference TRBV5-6 and TRBJ2-3, the full variable domain reads DAGVTQSPTHLIKTRGQQVTLRCSPKSGHDTVSWYQQALGQGPQFIFQYYEEEERQRGNFPDRFSGHQFPNYSSELNVNALLLGDSALYLCASRIAGGSTDTQYFGPGTRLTVL.

The chain employs TRBV7-9 and TRBJ2-7; 8 nucleotides align to TRBD1. CDR1 is SEHNR, CDR2 FQNEAQ, per germline (reference sequence). V lost 1 base, J lost 6 bases, and 5 bases stayed unmatched. This CDR3 comprises 14 residues. The CDR3 region has the DNA TGTGCCAGCAGCTTAGGACAGGGGACGCTCGAGCAGTACTTC. This encodes CASSLGQGTLEQYF.

This clone appeared once. CDR3 coding DNA: TGTGCCAGCAGTGCAACAGGGCTCTCCTACAATGAGCAGTTCTTC. Its protein is CASSATGLSYNEQFF. The rearrangement uses TRBV2 and TRBJ2-1, with D perhaps matching TRBD1 (6 bases). Trimming removed 4 bases at V and 0 bases at J, with 10 bases between. Germline loops: CDR1 SNHLY, CDR2 FYNNEI. CDR3 length: 15 amino acids.

In this sample, this clone turned up a few times. This CDR3 is CASSTDGDTIYF. CDR3 nucleotide sequence: TGTGCCAGCAGCACGGATGGGGACACCATATATTTT. V usage is TRBV5-4 and J usage is TRBJ1-3; D is unresolved. In germline, CDR1 is SGHNT, CDR2 YYREEE (reference sequence). Trimming left V 4 bases short and J 8 bases short, with 10 bases between. CDR3 size: 12 residues.

The genes are TRBV2 and TRBJ1-2; weak D call: TRBD1 (6 bases). This CDR3 spans 13 amino acids. Germline CDR1 reads SNHLY; CDR2 reads FYNNEI. Trimming removed 5 bases from V and 8 bases from J, with 15 bases in between. Written as DNA, the CDR3 is TGTGCCAGCAGTCGATCCAGGGGTCGCGGCTACACCTTC. It is translated as CASSRSRGRGYTF. Full variable domain (rest looked up from reference TRBV2 and TRBJ1-2): EPEVTQTPSHQVTQMGQEVILRCVPISNHLYFYWYRQILGQKVEFLVSFYNNEISEKSEIFDDQFSVERPDGSNFTLKIRSTKLEDSAMYFCASSRSRGRGYTFGSGTRLTVV.

This clone came up once. At the DNA level, this CDR3 is encoded by other sequences in the same sample as well. The chain links TRBV5-1 to TRBJ2-3; tentatively, D is TRBD1 or TRBD2 (5 bases each). V lost 3 bases and J lost 2, with 10 bases in between. The CDR3 has 14 amino acids. Germline assignment: CDR1 SGHRS and CDR2 YFSETQ. The CDR3 DNA follows: TGCGCCAGCAGCTCGGGGACGGCCACAGATACGCAGTATTTT. Its translation: CASSSGTATDTQYF.

This clone showed up many times. This chain links TRBV7-8 with TRBJ1-6, with a tentative D call TRBD1 (5 bases). CDR1 and CDR2 from the germline V gene are SGHVS and FQNEAQ. The V gene lost 3 bases and the J gene lost 5 bases, with 11 bases spanning the gap. The CDR3 runs to 15 residues. The CDR3 loop reads CASSFSQGNNSPLHF. In nucleotides, the CDR3 is TGTGCCAGCAGCTTTTCCCAGGGAAATAATTCACCCCTCCACTTT. The full variable domain, completed using reference TRBV7-8 and TRBJ1-6, is GAGVSQSPRYKVAKRGQDVALRCDPISGHVSLFWYQQALGQGPEFLTYFQNEAQLDKSGLPSDRFFAERPEGSVSTLKIQRTQQEDSAVYLCASSFSQGNNSPLHFGNGTRLTVT.

The chain is built from TRBV7-9 and TRBJ2-3; 13 bases agree with TRBD2. Per germline, CDR1 SEHNR and CDR2 FQNEAQ (reference sequence). V gave up 7 bases and J gave up 1 base; unmatched junction bases: 5. CDR3 length: 16 residues. The CDR3 spells CASTRGLAGGTDTQYF. CDR3 sequence (DNA): TGTGCCAGCACCCGAGGACTAGCGGGAGGCACAGATACGCAGTATTTT.

This clone was picked up a small number of times. This sequence joins TRBV27 and TRBJ2-3, with 12 bases matching TRBD1. This CDR3 spans 15 amino acids. Germline CDR1 and CDR2: MNHEY and SMNVEV (reference sequence). J lost 7 bases, V lost 4 bases, and 6 bases had no gene match. CDR3 residues: CASSSGTGGVNTQYF. CDR3 nucleotides: TGTGCCAGCAGTTCGGGGACAGGGGGCGTAAATACGCAGTATTTT.

This rearrangement joins TRBV5-1 to TRBJ2-1, with 10 nucleotides matching TRBD2. Germline loops: CDR1 SGHRS, CDR2 YFSETQ. This CDR3 is 18 amino acids long. The V and J ends lost 0 bases and 0 bases, in that order; junction bases with no gene match: 6. The CDR3 here is CASSLGLAGANSYNEQFF. The CDR3 region has the DNA TGCGCCAGCAGCTTGGGTCTAGCGGGGGCCAACTCCTACAATGAGCAGTTCTTC.

CDR3 residues: CASSPGQEGYEQYF. The DNA of the CDR3 is TGTGCCAGCAGCCCAGGACAGGAAGGGTACGAGCAGTACTTC. The gene calls are TRBV7-6 and TRBJ2-7; 7 bases are a match to TRBD1. Unmatched junction bases numbered 8, after V lost 5 bases and J lost 4 bases. CDR1 SGHVS and CDR2 FNYEAQ come from the germline V gene. This CDR3 comprises 14 residues.

This chain connects TRBV5-1 to TRBJ1-1; 7 nucleotides match TRBD1. The CDR3 has 14 amino acids. V shed 2 bases, J shed 6 bases, and the junction held 7 bases outside the gene matches. Germline CDR1 reads SGHRS; CDR2 reads YFSETQ. CDR3 DNA: TGCGCCAGCAGCTTCGACAGGGCCTGGGCTGAAGCTTTCTTT. Translated: CASSFDRAWAEAFF.